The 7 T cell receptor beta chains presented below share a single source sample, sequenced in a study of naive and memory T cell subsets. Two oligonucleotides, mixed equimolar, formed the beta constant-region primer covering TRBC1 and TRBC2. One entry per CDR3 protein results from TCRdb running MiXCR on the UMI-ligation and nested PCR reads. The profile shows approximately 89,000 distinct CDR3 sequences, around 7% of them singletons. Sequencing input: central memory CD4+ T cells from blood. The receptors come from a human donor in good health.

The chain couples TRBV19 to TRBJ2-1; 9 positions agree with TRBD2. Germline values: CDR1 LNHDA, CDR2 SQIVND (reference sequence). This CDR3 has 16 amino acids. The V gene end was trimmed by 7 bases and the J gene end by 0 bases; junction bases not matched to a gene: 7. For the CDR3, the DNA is TGTGCCAGTACGGCGGGAGGGAAGAGCTCCTACAATGAGCAGTTCTTC. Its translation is CASTAGGKSSYNEQFF.

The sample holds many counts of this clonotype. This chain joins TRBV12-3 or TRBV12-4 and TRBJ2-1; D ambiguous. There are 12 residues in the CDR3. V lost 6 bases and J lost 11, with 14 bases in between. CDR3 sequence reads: CASSPRQPQQFF. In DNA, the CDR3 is TGTGCCAGCAGCCCGAGGCAGCCCCAGCAGTTCTTC.

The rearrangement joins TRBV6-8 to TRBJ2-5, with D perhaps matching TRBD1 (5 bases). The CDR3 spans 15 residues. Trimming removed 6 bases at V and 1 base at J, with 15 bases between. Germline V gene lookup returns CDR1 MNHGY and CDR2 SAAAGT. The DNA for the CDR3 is TGTGCCAGCAGCATACTCAGGGAATTCCAAGAGACCCAGTACTTC. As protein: CASSILREFQETQYF.

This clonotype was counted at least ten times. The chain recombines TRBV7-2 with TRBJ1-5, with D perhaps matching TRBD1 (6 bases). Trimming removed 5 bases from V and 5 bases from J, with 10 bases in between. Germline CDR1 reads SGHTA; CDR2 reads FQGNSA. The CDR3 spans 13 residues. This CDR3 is CASSPGVDQPQHF. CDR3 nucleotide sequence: TGTGCCAGCAGCCCAGGGGTGGATCAGCCCCAGCATTTT.

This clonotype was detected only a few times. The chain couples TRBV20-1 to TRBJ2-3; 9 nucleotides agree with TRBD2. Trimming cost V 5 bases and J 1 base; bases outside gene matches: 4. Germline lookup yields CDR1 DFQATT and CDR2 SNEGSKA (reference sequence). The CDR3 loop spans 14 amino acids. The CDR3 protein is CSASKRGGTDTQYF. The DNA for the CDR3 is TGCAGTGCTTCTAAGCGGGGGGGCACAGATACGCAGTATTTT.

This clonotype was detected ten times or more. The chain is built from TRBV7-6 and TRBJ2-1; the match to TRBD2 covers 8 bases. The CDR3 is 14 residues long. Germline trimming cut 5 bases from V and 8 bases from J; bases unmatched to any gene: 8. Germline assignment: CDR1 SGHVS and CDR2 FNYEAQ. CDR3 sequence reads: CASSRSGSFDEQFF. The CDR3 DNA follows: TGTGCCAGCAGCCGGAGCGGGAGCTTTGATGAGCAGTTCTTC. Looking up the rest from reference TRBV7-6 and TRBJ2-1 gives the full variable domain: GAGVSQSPRYKVTKRGQDVALRCDPISGHVSLYWYRQALGQGPEFLTYFNYEAQQDKSGLPNDRFSAERPEGSISTLTIQRTEQRDSAMYRCASSRSGSFDEQFFGPGTRLTVL.

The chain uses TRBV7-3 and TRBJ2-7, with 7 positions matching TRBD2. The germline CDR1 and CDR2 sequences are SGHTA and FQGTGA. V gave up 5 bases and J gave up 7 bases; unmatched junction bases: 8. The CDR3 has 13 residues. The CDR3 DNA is TGTGCCAGCAGCCAGCGGGGCGGGGCAGAGCAGTACTTC. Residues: CASSQRGGAEQYF.